The 15 T cell receptor beta chains listed next were all sequenced from one sample in a study of blood T cell repertoires in COVID-19. Assay: immunoSEQ multiplex PCR; the TCRdb copy retains only in-frame clones and omits some. The data show about 95,000 clones, 89% seen once. Sequencing used peripheral blood. All receptors come from a woman in her sixties or seventies with acute or convalescent COVID-19.

The chain combines TRBV7-2 with TRBJ2-4; 10 bases match TRBD2. V trimming: 1 base; J trimming: 6 bases; junction bases outside the gene matches: 0. This CDR3 is 14 amino acids long. CDR1 and CDR2 (germline): SGHTA, FQGNSA. The chain's CDR3 is CASSLERGGNIQYF. The CDR3 DNA sequence: TGTGCCAGCAGCTTAGAGCGGGGGGGAAACATTCAGTACTTC.

The J gene is TRBJ1-1, the V gene TRBV19, with a possible D match to TRBD1 (5 bases). The germline V gene has CDR1 LNHDA and CDR2 SQIVND (reference sequence). CDR3 size: 17 residues. The ends were cut back, 4 bases at V and 2 bases at J, with 20 bases in the middle. CDR3 sequence (DNA): TGTGCCAGTAGTAGTCCCAGCAGGGTGATAGGCAACACTGAAGCTTTCTTT. Its protein product is CASSSPSRVIGNTEAFF.

The chain joins TRBV27 to TRBJ2-1; 10 bases align to TRBD2. V shed 5 bases and J 2 bases; nucleotides not matched to a gene: 9. There are 17 residues in the CDR3. CDR1 and CDR2 from the germline V gene are MNHEY and SMNVEV (reference sequence). In DNA form, the CDR3 reads TGTGCCAGCAGTCCCGCCCGGACTAGCGGCACCTACAATGAGCAGTTCTTC. This gives the protein CASSPARTSGTYNEQFF.

This sequence joins TRBV7-8 and TRBJ2-3; 8 positions match TRBD2. This CDR3 has 16 amino acids. With 4 bases clipped from V and 2 bases from J, the junction kept 8 bases outside the gene matches. Germline loops: CDR1 SGHVS, CDR2 FQNEAQ. CDR3: CASSSGTRAYTDTQYF. In DNA, the CDR3 is TGTGCCAGCAGCTCCGGGACTAGGGCCTACACAGATACGCAGTATTTT.

The rearrangement joins TRBV6-4 to TRBJ2-3; unclear D gene. Trimming took 8 bases from V and 0 from J, leaving 6 bases between them. Germline assignment: CDR1 MRHNA and CDR2 SNTAGT. This CDR3 is 12 amino acids long. This chain's CDR3 is CASRSSTDTQYF. The CDR3 DNA reads as TGTGCCAGCCGGTCTAGCACAGATACGCAGTATTTT.

V usage is TRBV27 and J usage is TRBJ1-1; 7 bases line up with TRBD1. CDR1 is MNHEY, CDR2 SMNVEV, per germline (reference sequence). V lost 4 bases, J lost 5 bases, and 4 bases stayed unmatched. The CDR3 covers 13 residues. As DNA, the CDR3 is TGTGCCAGCAGTTCAAACAGGGGTACTGAAGCTTTCTTT. Encoded protein: CASSSNRGTEAFF.

The chain combines TRBV28 with TRBJ1-3; maybe TRBD1 (6 bases). The CDR3 totals 14 residues. The germline gives CDR1 MDHEN, CDR2 SYDVKM. Between the trimmed V and J ends, which lost 8 bases and 11 bases, there was a span of 22 bases. CDR3 in amino acids: CASEKPGPRGSIYF. Written as DNA, the CDR3 is TGTGCCAGCGAAAAACCGGGACCGAGGGGGTCCATATATTTT.

V usage is TRBV19 and J usage is TRBJ1-5, with TRBD1 identical over 7 bases. Germline trimming cut 7 bases from V and 3 bases from J; bases unmatched to any gene: 6. Per germline, CDR1 LNHDA and CDR2 SQIVND (reference sequence). This CDR3 region has 14 residues. Here the CDR3 DNA reads TGTGCCAGTACCAGGGGGAGGTACAATCAGCCCCAGCATTTT. It is translated as CASTRGRYNQPQHF. Drawing the rest from reference TRBV19 and TRBJ1-5, the complete variable domain is DGGITQSPKYLFRKEGQNVTLSCEQNLNHDAMYWYRQDPGQGLRLIYYSQIVNDFQKGDIAEGYSVSREKKESFPLTVTSAQKNPTAFYLCASTRGRYNQPQHFGDGTRLSIL.

The CDR3, as DNA: TGTGCCAGCAGCTTTGCGGCCGCCCCCGGAGGCTATGGCTACACCTTC. This codes for CASSFAAAPGGYGYTF. V usage is TRBV5-8 and J usage is TRBJ1-2; D is undetermined. Trimming cost V 2 bases and J 4 bases, with 18 bases left between them. The CDR3 is 16 residues long. Germline V gives CDR1 SGHTS, CDR2 YDEGEE.

CDR3 loop: CASSLLGSVGPHEQFF. In nucleotides, the CDR3 is TGTGCCAGCAGCTTGCTCGGGAGTGTGGGTCCGCATGAGCAGTTCTTC. The chain employs TRBV7-9 and TRBJ2-1; the D gene is possibly TRBD2 (6 bases). With 3 bases removed from V and 8 bases from J, the gap between germline ends came to 20 bases. Germline CDR1 SEHNR, CDR2 FQNEAQ (reference sequence). The CDR3 is made up of 16 amino acids.

This clone came up once. Germline and junction disagree at one end, which may indicate a read error. V gene TRBV28 combines with J gene TRBJ2-7, with TRBD2 matching over 7 bases. CDR1 MDHEN and CDR2 SYDVKM come from the germline V gene. This CDR3 comprises 14 residues. CDR3 coding DNA: TGTGCCAGCAATTTAGCTAGCGGAACCTACGAGCAGTACTTC. Translation gives CASNLASGTYEQYF.

This clone was recorded only once. The chain uses TRBV28 and TRBJ2-5; 16 bases are a match to TRBD2. This CDR3 region has 17 residues. Trimming at V came to 5 bases and at J to 2 bases, leaving 5 bases not matched to a gene. The germline gives CDR1 MDHEN, CDR2 SYDVKM. CDR3 sequence (DNA): TGTGCCAGCAGTCTTGGGACTAGCGGGGGGGGACAAGAGACCCAGTACTTC. Residues: CASSLGTSGGGQETQYF.

The genes are TRBV11-2 and TRBJ1-4; D gene ambiguous. The CDR3 extends over 16 amino acids. V was pared by 3 bases and J by 2 bases, with 13 bases between. Looked up from germline, CDR1 is SGHAT and CDR2 is FQNNGV. CDR3 residues: CASSFGVTNTNEKLFF. As DNA, the CDR3 is TGTGCCAGCAGCTTTGGAGTAACTAATACTAATGAAAAACTGTTTTTT.

The genes are TRBV6-1 and TRBJ1-3, with a weak D call TRBD1 (5 bases). The CDR3 consists of 17 residues. V lost 3 bases to trimming and J lost 0 bases, with 15 bases between them. In germline, CDR1 is MNHNS, CDR2 SASEGT. CDR3 nucleotides: TGTGCCAGCAGTGATCGCGGGGCAGGCCTCTCTGGAAACACCATATATTTT. Its protein product is CASSDRGAGLSGNTIYF.

The chain joins TRBV7-2 to TRBJ2-1; D unclear. CDR3 size: 16 residues. V lost 5 bases and J 0 bases, leaving 14 bases between the germline ends. Germline values: CDR1 SGHTA, CDR2 FQGNSA. The CDR3 loop reads CASSPQRPSSYNEQFF. The CDR3 nucleotides are TGTGCCAGCAGCCCTCAACGCCCGAGCTCCTACAATGAGCAGTTCTTC.